Below, 30 T cell receptor beta chains from the same sample are listed, as sequenced in a study of beta chain features in type 1 diabetes. Study results and limitations: In all four CD4+ subsets, TCRB CDR3 length was significantly, moderately reduced in type 1 diabetes.

No antigen has been identified for these receptors. The investigators reverse transcribed all of the isolated RNA, so they sequenced expressed TCRB transcripts. TCRdb's copy holds only in-frame clones and misses some; the assay was immunoSEQ multiplex PCR. The sample carries 130,000 or so clones, about 15% recorded once. Sequences were obtained from central memory CD4+ T cells from blood. These receptors all stem from a man aged 25 to 45 with type 1 diabetes.

The chain links TRBV6-5 to TRBJ2-1; D possibly corresponds to TRBD1 (5 bases). The CDR3 length is 11 residues. The germline V gene encodes CDR1 MNHEY and CDR2 SVGAGI. Trimming pared 6 bases from V and 6 bases from J, leaving 6 bases between. CDR3: CASSRANEQFF. The CDR3 region has the DNA TGTGCCAGCAGCAGGGCCAATGAGCAGTTCTTC.

This clone was found many times. The chain employs TRBV28 and TRBJ1-5; 8 nucleotides agree with TRBD1. The CDR3 has 15 residues. V shed 6 bases and J 0 bases; nucleotides not matched to a gene: 4. Germline CDR1 reads MDHEN; CDR2 reads SYDVKM. The CDR3, as DNA: TGTGCCAGCAGCCGGACAGGGCTTAGCAATCAGCCCCAGCATTTT. It translates to CASSRTGLSNQPQHF.

This chain links TRBV6-6 with TRBJ1-1, with no clear D. Germline V lookup: CDR1 MNHNY, CDR2 SVGAGI (reference sequence). Deletions cut 0 bases from V and 8 bases from J, with 13 bases between. The CDR3 contains 14 residues. The CDR3 is CASSYSSREKEAFF. In nucleotides, the CDR3 is TGTGCCAGCAGTTACTCCTCCCGGGAAAAGGAAGCTTTCTTT.

The V and J genes are TRBV11-2 and TRBJ2-2; D tentatively reads TRBD1 or TRBD2 (5 bases each). Germline lookup yields CDR1 SGHAT and CDR2 FQNNGV. The CDR3 covers 13 residues. The V end lost 2 bases, the J end lost 11 bases, and 12 bases lay between the germline ends. The CDR3 nucleotides are TGTGCCAGCAGCTTATTAGGGGAGCCAGAGCTGTTTTTT. Translated, it gives CASSLLGEPELFF.

The table lists this clone with many counts. The chain employs TRBV4-3 and TRBJ1-3; no definite D call. Trimming took 0 bases from V and 3 from J, leaving 9 bases between them. The germline V gene has CDR1 LGHNA and CDR2 YSLEER. The CDR3 spans 15 residues. The chain's CDR3 is CASSQEGSYGNTIYF. DNA for the CDR3: TGCGCCAGCAGCCAAGAGGGGAGTTATGGAAACACCATATATTTT.

Only a few counts were recorded for this clone. One end of the junction is discordant with germline, which a read error may explain. This sequence joins TRBV29-1 and TRBJ1-5, with D tentatively TRBD1 (6 bases). The CDR3 loop spans 13 amino acids. Germline V lookup: CDR1 SQVTM, CDR2 ANQGSEA. The CDR3 reads CSVEGGTGQPQHF. CDR3 DNA: TGCAGCGTCGAAGGGGGGACCGGTCAGCCCCAGCATTTT.

This clone occurred many times. The V call is TRBV14, the J call TRBJ2-7; D gene ambiguous. This CDR3 is 13 amino acids long. V shed 4 bases and J shed 3 bases, with 10 bases lying between them. Germline CDR1 is SGHDN and CDR2 is FVKESK. CDR3 nucleotide sequence: TGTGCCAGCAGCCCCGTGTGGGGCTACGAGCAGTACTTC. Residues: CASSPVWGYEQYF.

This rearrangement joins TRBV27 to TRBJ1-2; D ambiguous. This CDR3 spans 14 amino acids. The V end lost 6 bases, the J end lost 8 bases, and 19 bases lay between the germline ends. The germline V gene encodes CDR1 MNHEY and CDR2 SMNVEV (reference sequence). The chain's CDR3 is CASSPRRSSGGYTF. CDR3 DNA: TGTGCCAGCAGCCCCCGGAGAAGTTCGGGAGGCTACACCTTC.

V usage is TRBV7-9 and J usage is TRBJ2-5; 13 positions agree with TRBD2. V shed 8 bases, J shed 5 bases, and the junction held 2 bases outside the gene matches. There are 13 residues in the CDR3. In germline, CDR1 is SEHNR, CDR2 FQNEAQ (reference sequence). This CDR3 is CASGTSGVETQYF. The DNA for the CDR3 is TGTGCCAGCGGGACTAGCGGGGTGGAGACCCAGTACTTC. Full variable domain (missing parts from reference TRBV7-9 and TRBJ2-5): DTGVSQNPRHKITKRGQNVTFRCDPISEHNRLYWYRQTLGQGPEFLTYFQNEAQLEKSRLLSDRFSAERPKGSFSTLEIQRTEQGDSAMYLCASGTSGVETQYFGPGTRLLVL.

The rearrangement uses TRBV4-3 and TRBJ1-5, with TRBD1 as a possible D gene (6 bases). Germline V gene sequence: CDR1 LGHNA, CDR2 YSLEER. V was clipped by 0 bases and J by 5 bases, with 11 bases between them. The CDR3 spans 15 residues. The CDR3 sequence is CASSQEQGTHQPQHF. CDR3 sequence (DNA): TGCGCCAGCAGCCAAGAACAGGGCACCCATCAGCCCCAGCATTTT.

The genes are TRBV5-1 and TRBJ2-3; TRBD2 might be the D (6 bases). Germline CDR1 and CDR2: SGHRS and YFSETQ. The CDR3 loop spans 15 amino acids. Trimming left V 3 bases short and J 1 base short, with 12 bases between. The CDR3 region has the DNA TGCGCCAGCAGCTCGTGGCGGGATGGCACAGATACGCAGTATTTT. This encodes CASSSWRDGTDTQYF.

The chain employs TRBV7-2 and TRBJ2-3; 8 bases are a match to TRBD2. In germline, CDR1 is SGHTA, CDR2 FQGNSA. The CDR3 loop spans 15 amino acids. The ends lost 5 bases at V and 8 bases at J; junction bases unmatched: 12. Here the CDR3 DNA reads TGTGCCAGCAGCCCAGCGGGGGTTCGCTCGGTTACGCAGTATTTT. It codes for CASSPAGVRSVTQYF.

V is TRBV30 and J is TRBJ1-5; D not resolved. The V end lost 2 bases, the J end lost 7 bases, and 12 bases lay between the germline ends. Germline V gives CDR1 GTSNPN, CDR2 SVGIG (reference sequence). The CDR3 has 13 amino acids. Written as DNA, the CDR3 is TGTGCCTGGAGTTCTTCAGACGAGCAGCCCCAGCATTTT. It encodes CAWSSSDEQPQHF.

This clone has just a few counts. The rearrangement uses TRBV19 and TRBJ2-7; 7 bases map to TRBD1. The junction had 4 bases not matched to a gene; V was cut back by 3 bases and J by 2 bases. Germline values: CDR1 LNHDA, CDR2 SQIVND (reference sequence). This CDR3 has 14 amino acids. For the CDR3, the DNA is TGTGCCAGTAGTATCCAGGGACAGACCTACGAGCAGTACTTC. Protein sequence: CASSIQGQTYEQYF.

This chain joins TRBV15 and TRBJ2-6; D is ambiguous. Trimming pared 1 base from V and 0 bases from J, leaving 10 bases between. Germline V lookup: CDR1 LNHNV, CDR2 YYDKDF (reference sequence). There are 17 residues in the CDR3. For the CDR3, the DNA is TGTGCCACCAGCAGAGGGAGTGATTTCTCTGGGGCCAACGTCCTGACTTTC. Amino acids: CATSRGSDFSGANVLTF.

This clone came up a few times. This sequence joins TRBV29-1 and TRBJ2-3, with TRBD2 matching over 14 bases. Germline loops: CDR1 SQVTM, CDR2 ANQGSEA. Trimming cost V 1 base and J 6 bases; bases outside gene matches: 3. CDR3 size: 15 residues. CDR3 loop: CSVEVGLAGGDTQYF. The CDR3 DNA is TGCAGCGTTGAAGTCGGACTAGCGGGGGGTGATACGCAGTATTTT.

This clone has just a few counts. The rearrangement joins TRBV7-2 to TRBJ2-1, with TRBD2 identical over 7 bases. CDR1 SGHTA and CDR2 FQGNSA come from the germline V gene. V lost 1 base and J lost 7; bases outside the gene matches: 7. CDR3 size: 15 residues. The CDR3 nucleotides are TGTGCCAGCAGCTTAGAGGTCAGGCGGGGGAATGAGCAGTTCTTC. Its translation is CASSLEVRRGNEQFF.

This rearrangement joins TRBV7-3 to TRBJ2-4; D not resolved. Germline values: CDR1 SGHTA, CDR2 FQGTGA. The CDR3 runs 14 residues. V was pared by 4 bases and J by 1 base, with 8 bases between. CDR3 in amino acids: CASSSHLAKNIQYF. The CDR3 nucleotides are TGTGCCAGCAGCTCCCACCTGGCCAAAAACATTCAGTACTTC.

This clone was picked up a small number of times. The V gene is TRBV29-1, the J gene TRBJ1-1, with D unresolved. Trimming took off 6 bases at V and 5 bases at J, with 16 bases between the two ends. Germline CDR1 reads SQVTM; CDR2 reads ANQGSEA. The CDR3 is 13 residues long. CDR3 amino acids: CSVITGRLTEAFF. The DNA for the CDR3 is TGCAGCGTAATAACCGGGCGTCTAACTGAAGCTTTCTTT.

This clone was seen a few times. V usage is TRBV30 and J usage is TRBJ2-7; D gene uncertain. The germline V and J ends were trimmed by 5 bases and 2 bases, with 7 bases remaining between them. The CDR3 totals 11 residues. In germline, CDR1 is GTSNPN, CDR2 SVGIG (reference sequence). CDR3 region: CAWGITYEQYF. The CDR3 bases are TGTGCCTGGGGAATCACCTACGAGCAGTACTTC.

The chain has TRBV28 and TRBJ2-5; D is undetermined. The CDR3 is made up of 13 amino acids. Germline V lookup: CDR1 MDHEN, CDR2 SYDVKM. Trimming took off 3 bases at V and 3 bases at J, with 8 bases between the two ends. CDR3 protein: CASSFSREETQYF. The CDR3 DNA reads as TGTGCCAGCAGTTTCAGCCGGGAAGAGACCCAGTACTTC. Full variable domain (rest looked up from reference TRBV28 and TRBJ2-5): DVKVTQSSRYLVKRTGEKVFLECVQDMDHENMFWYRQDPGLGLRLIYFSYDVKMKEKGDIPEGYSVSREKKERFSLILESASTNQTSMYLCASSFSREETQYFGPGTRLLVL.

This clone was picked up a small number of times. CDR3 sequence (DNA): TGTGCCAGCAGCGCCGAACAGGGGGTACCCCCGTTCTTC. Its protein product is CASSAEQGVPPFF. The rearrangement links TRBV9 to TRBJ2-1; 8 bases map to TRBD1. This CDR3 region has 13 residues. The germline gives CDR1 SGDLS, CDR2 YYNGEE. The trim removed 3 bases at V and 15 bases at J, leaving 11 bases unmatched.

This clone was recorded once. The V and J genes are TRBV13 and TRBJ2-3; TRBD1 might be the D (5 bases). Germline CDR1 reads PRHDT; CDR2 reads FYEKMQ (reference sequence). This CDR3 region has 12 residues. The V end lost 4 bases, the J end lost 5 bases, and 7 bases lay between the germline ends. The CDR3 reads CASSWGQDTQYF. The DNA of the CDR3 is TGTGCCAGCAGCTGGGGCCAAGATACGCAGTATTTT.

This clone was observed a few times. V is TRBV30 and J is TRBJ2-3, with D unclear. This CDR3 is built from 12 residues. The germline gives CDR1 GTSNPN, CDR2 SVGIG (reference sequence). V lost 4 bases to trimming and J lost 6 bases, with 11 bases between them. This CDR3 reads CAWNLGPDTQYF. CDR3 nucleotide sequence: TGTGCCTGGAACTTGGGTCCGGATACGCAGTATTTT.

The V call is TRBV6-4, the J call TRBJ2-1, with a tentative D call TRBD1 (6 bases). There are 15 residues in the CDR3. Germline-derived CDR1 and CDR2 are MRHNA and SNTAGT. Deletions cut 0 bases from V and 6 bases from J, with 12 bases between. This chain's CDR3 is CASSDSRQALNEQFF. The CDR3 DNA follows: TGTGCCAGCAGTGACTCGCGACAGGCACTCAATGAGCAGTTCTTC.

This clone was detected many times. The chain joins TRBV7-9 to TRBJ2-3; D is unresolved. This CDR3 spans 13 amino acids. Germline lookup yields CDR1 SEHNR and CDR2 FQNEAQ (reference sequence). Trimming shortened V by 1 base and J by 9 bases, and 11 bases separated the two germline ends. As DNA, the CDR3 is TGTGCCAGCAGCTTAGAGGGTCGAACCACGCAGTATTTT. It codes for CASSLEGRTTQYF.

The V and J genes are TRBV7-2 and TRBJ2-7, with no clear D. Germline values: CDR1 SGHTA, CDR2 FQGNSA. The CDR3 has 14 residues. V dropped 5 bases and J dropped 5 bases, with 16 bases sitting between them. CDR3 nucleotide sequence: TGTGCCAGCAGCCCCACTCCCGGAGCCCACGAGCAGTACTTC. The encoded protein is CASSPTPGAHEQYF.

This clone occurred a few times. The chain carries TRBV29-1 and TRBJ2-5; D is undetermined. The CDR3 consists of 14 residues. CDR1 and CDR2 (germline): SQVTM, ANQGSEA. Between the trimmed V and J ends, which lost 3 bases and 5 bases, there was a span of 16 bases. CDR3 in amino acids: CSVEAGSPGETQYF. The CDR3 bases are TGCAGCGTTGAGGCCGGATCTCCTGGTGAGACCCAGTACTTC.

The CDR3 loop is CASSQPDREQYF. As DNA, the CDR3 is TGTGCCAGCAGCCAGCCGGACCGGGAGCAGTACTTC. The chain employs TRBV14 and TRBJ2-7, with no clear D. Trimming removed 3 bases at V and 7 bases at J, with 10 bases between. The CDR3 has 12 amino acids. In germline, CDR1 is SGHDN, CDR2 FVKESK.

This clone was detected a few times. The chain has TRBV6-5 and TRBJ1-2; maybe TRBD1 (5 bases). This CDR3 region has 13 residues. The germline CDR1 and CDR2 sequences are MNHEY and SVGAGI. With 6 bases removed from V and 3 bases from J, the gap between germline ends came to 11 bases. The DNA of the CDR3 is TGTGCCAGCAGCCGCGACAGATACTATGGCTACACCTTC. It specifies CASSRDRYYGYTF.